This T cell receptor (beta chain) was documented in a study of regulatory T cells in long-lasting Graves disease. Whole-study results and caveats: Favored usage of TRBV28, TRBJ1-2 and TRBJ2-5 was recorded in persistent disease.

CDR3-region Arm-PCR and iRepertoire HTBI primers produced the TCR beta libraries. TCRdb redid the calling of the multiplex PCR reads with MiXCR, one entry per CDR3 protein. In the table there are under 450,000 distinct CDR3 sequences, approximately 10% of which are singletons. The CDR3 contains 13 residues. Germline V CDR1 and CDR2: SGHRS, YFSETQ. This clonotype was seen a few times. The antigen is not known. Time point specified: newly diagnosed GD, antithyroid drugs for less than 3 months. With RNA extracted from PBMCs as input, the TCR library was made. Separately, the same data were catalogued under a study of T cells in Graves' hyperthyroidism and ophthalmopathy.

This specimen was peripheral blood mononuclear cells (PBMCs), taken at new diagnosis, from a patient treated with antithyroid drugs. This clonotype originated in a woman younger than 35 with Graves disease. This sequence joins TRBV5-1 and TRBJ2-1; a possible D gene is TRBD2 (7 bases). The better agreement between TRBJ2-5 and the DNA end casts doubt on the J call. CDR3 bases: TGCGCCAGCAGCGGGGGGGCTCAAGAGACCCAGTACTTC. Its protein product is CASSGGAQETQYF.